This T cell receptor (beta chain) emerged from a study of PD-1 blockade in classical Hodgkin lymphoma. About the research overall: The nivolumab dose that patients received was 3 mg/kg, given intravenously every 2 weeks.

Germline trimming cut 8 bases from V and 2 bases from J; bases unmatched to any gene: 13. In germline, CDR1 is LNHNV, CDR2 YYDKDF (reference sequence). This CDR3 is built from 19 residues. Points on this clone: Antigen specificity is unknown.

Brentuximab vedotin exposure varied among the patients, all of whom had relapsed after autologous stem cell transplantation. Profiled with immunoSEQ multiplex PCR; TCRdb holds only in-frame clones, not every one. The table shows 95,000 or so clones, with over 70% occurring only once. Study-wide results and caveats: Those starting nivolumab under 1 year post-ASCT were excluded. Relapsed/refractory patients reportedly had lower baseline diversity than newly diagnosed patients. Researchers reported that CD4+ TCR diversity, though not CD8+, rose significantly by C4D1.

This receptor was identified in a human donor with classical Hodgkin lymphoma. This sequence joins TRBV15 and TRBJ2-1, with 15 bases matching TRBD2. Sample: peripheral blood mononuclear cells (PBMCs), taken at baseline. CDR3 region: CATHGEGLAGGETYNEQFF. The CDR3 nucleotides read TGTGCCACCCACGGGGAGGGACTAGCGGGAGGAGAAACCTACAATGAGCAGTTCTTC.